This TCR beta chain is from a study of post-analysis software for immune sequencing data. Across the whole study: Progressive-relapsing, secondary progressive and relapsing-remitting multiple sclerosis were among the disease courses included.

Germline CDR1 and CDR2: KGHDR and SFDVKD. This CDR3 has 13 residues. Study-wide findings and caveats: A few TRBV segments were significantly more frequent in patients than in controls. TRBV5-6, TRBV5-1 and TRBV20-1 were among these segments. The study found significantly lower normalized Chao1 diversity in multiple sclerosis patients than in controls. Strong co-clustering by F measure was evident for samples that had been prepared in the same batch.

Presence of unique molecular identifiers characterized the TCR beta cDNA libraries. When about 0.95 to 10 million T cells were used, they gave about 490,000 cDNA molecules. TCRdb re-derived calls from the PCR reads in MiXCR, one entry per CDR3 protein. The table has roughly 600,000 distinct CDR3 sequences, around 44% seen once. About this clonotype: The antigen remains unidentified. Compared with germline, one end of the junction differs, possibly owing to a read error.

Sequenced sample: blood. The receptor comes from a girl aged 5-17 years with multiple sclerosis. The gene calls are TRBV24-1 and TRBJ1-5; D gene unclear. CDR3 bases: TGTGCCACCAGTGATTATAGCAATCAGCCCCGGCATTTT. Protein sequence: CATSDYSNQPRHF.